This TCR beta chain was identified in a study of cytomegalovirus exposure and HLA in healthy donors. The length of the CDR3 is 16 residues. The primer mix had 60 Vbeta and 13 Jbeta primers. Sequenced by immunoSEQ multiplex PCR; TCRdb stores in-frame clones only, minus some. The data contain some 120,000 clones, 80% of them singletons. On this clone itself: Its antigen is undetermined.

Study-wide points: Based on reports, TCR beta sequences accurately predicted HLA-A and HLA-B alleles for most subjects. Upon later analysis, TCR association rates were observed to vary by HLA locus, being highest for DRB1 and lowest for HLA-C. It was taken for granted in presence/absence analyses that sequencing depth across donors was roughly uniform. While the bulk of TCR sequences proved rare, some public TCRs turned up in many donors.

This receptor was taken from a man aged 25-40 years in good health and CMV-seropositive. Material for sequencing was PBMCs. This rearrangement joins TRBV21-1 to TRBJ1-5; TRBD1 reflects the table's D call only, with no check against the DNA. TRBV21-1 is a recognized pseudogene. DNA of the CDR3: TGTGCCAGCAACCTAGACAGGGTCTGGGGCAATCAGCCCCAGCATTTT. Translated, it gives CASNLDRVWGNQPQHF.